This T cell receptor beta chain was documented in a study of Graves' ophthalmopathy and Graves' hyperthyroidism. Transcripts of RNA were the source for amplifying TCR beta CDR3 regions. Scientists carried out first-round RT-PCR using HTBI primers and then a second-round multiplex PCR. TCRdb analysed the multiplex PCR reads with MiXCR anew, one entry per CDR3 protein. Of about 620,000 distinct CDR3 sequences in the sample, about a fifth were seen once. The table lists this clonotype with many counts. Material: peripheral blood. The receptor's source is a woman younger than 30 with stable Graves' hyperthyroidism. Some clones in this sample may be carry-over from other donors' samples.

The CDR3 loop is CASRYRQGNGSPLHF. CDR3 nucleotides: TGTGCCAGCAGGTACCGACAGGGGAATGGTTCACCCCTCCACTTT. The rearrangement joins TRBV12-3 or TRBV12-4 to TRBJ1-6, with 8 bases matching TRBD1. Trimming took 6 bases from V and 9 from J; bases not matched to a gene: 10. The CDR3 is 15 residues long.